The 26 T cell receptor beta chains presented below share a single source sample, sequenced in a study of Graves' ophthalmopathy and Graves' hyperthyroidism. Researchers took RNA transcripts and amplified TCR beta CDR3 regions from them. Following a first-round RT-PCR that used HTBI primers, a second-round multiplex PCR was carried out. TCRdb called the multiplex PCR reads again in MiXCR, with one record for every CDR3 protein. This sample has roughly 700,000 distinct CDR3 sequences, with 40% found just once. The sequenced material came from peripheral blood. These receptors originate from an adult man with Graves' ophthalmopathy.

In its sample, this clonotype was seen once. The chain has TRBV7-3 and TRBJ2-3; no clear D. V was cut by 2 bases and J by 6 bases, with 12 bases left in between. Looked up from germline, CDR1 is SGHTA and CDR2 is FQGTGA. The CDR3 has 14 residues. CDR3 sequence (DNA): TGTGCCAGCAGCTTACAATGGAACATCGATACGCAGTATTTT. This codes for CASSLQWNIDTQYF.

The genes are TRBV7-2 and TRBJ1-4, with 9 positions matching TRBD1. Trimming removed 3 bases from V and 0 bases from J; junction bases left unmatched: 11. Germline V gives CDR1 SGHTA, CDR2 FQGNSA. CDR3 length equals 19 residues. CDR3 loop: CASSFLAAGTGTTNEKLFF. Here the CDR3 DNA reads TGTGCCAGCAGCTTTTTGGCCGCCGGGACAGGGACAACTAATGAAAAACTGTTTTTT.

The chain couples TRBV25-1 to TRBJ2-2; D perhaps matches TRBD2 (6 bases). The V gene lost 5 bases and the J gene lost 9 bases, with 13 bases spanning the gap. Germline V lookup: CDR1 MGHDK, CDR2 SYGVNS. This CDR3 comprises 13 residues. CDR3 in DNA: TGTGCCAGCAGTAGTGGACTATTCCGGGAGCTGTTTTTT. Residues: CASSSGLFRELFF.

The CDR3 protein is CASSQEGDPEQYF. The CDR3, as DNA: TGCGCCAGCAGCCAAGAGGGGGATCCTGAGCAGTACTTC. This chain joins TRBV4-3 and TRBJ2-7; the D call may be TRBD1 or TRBD2 (5 bases each). The length of the CDR3 is 13 residues. CDR1 LGHNA and CDR2 YSLEER come from the germline V gene. V was trimmed by 0 bases and J by 7 bases, leaving 10 bases between them.

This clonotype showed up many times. The CDR3 region is CASRRTGVAETQYF. Written as DNA, the CDR3 is TGTGCCAGCAGACGCACAGGGGTAGCAGAGACCCAGTACTTC. The chain joins TRBV12-3 or TRBV12-4 to TRBJ2-5; 7 nucleotides match TRBD1. V trimming: 6 bases; J trimming: 4 bases; junction bases outside the gene matches: 8. The CDR3 runs to 14 residues.

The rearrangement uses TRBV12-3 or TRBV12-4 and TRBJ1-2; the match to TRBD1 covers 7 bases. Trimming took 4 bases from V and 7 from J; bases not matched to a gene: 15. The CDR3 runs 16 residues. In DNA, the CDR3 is TGTGCCAGCAGTTACTCCCGGGGACAGTCCCAGGGTGGCTACACCTTC. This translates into CASSYSRGQSQGGYTF.

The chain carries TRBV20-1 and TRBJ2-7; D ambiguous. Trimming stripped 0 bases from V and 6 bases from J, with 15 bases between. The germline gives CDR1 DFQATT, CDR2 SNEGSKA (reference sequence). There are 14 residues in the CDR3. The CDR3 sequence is CSARELLRTCEQYF. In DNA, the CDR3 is TGCAGTGCTAGAGAGTTACTCCGCACCTGCGAGCAGTACTTC.

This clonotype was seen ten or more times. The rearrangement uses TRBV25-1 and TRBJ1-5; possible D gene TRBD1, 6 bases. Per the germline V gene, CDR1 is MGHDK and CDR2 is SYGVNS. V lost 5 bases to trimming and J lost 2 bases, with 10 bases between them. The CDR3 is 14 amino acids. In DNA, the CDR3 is TGTGCCAGCAGTTTATACAGGGGCAATCAGCCCCAGCATTTT. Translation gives CASSLYRGNQPQHF.

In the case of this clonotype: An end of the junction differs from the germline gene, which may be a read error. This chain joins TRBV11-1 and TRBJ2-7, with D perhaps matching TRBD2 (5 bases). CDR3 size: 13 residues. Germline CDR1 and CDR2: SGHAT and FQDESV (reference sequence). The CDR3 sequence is CARSPRAGYEQYF. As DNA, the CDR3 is TGTGCCCGCAGCCCGCGGGCTGGCTACGAGCAGTACTTC.

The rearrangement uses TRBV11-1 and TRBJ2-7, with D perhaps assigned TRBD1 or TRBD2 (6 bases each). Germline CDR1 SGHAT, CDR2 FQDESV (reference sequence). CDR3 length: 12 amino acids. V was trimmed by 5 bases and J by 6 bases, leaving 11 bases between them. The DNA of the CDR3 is TGTGCCAGCAGCATAGGGGGGTGCGAGCAGTACTTC. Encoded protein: CASSIGGCEQYF. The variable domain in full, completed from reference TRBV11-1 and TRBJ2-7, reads EAEVAQSPRYKITEKSQAVAFWCDPISGHATLYWYRQILGQGPELLVQFQDESVVDDSQLPKDRFSAERLKGVDSTLKIQPAELGDSAMYLCASSIGGCEQYFGPGTRLTVT.

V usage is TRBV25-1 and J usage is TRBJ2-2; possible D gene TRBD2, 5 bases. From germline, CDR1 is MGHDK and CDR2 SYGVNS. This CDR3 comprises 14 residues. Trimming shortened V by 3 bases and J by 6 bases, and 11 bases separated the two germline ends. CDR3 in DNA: TGTGCCAGCAGTGAGAGGATGGAGGCCGGGGAGCTGTTTTTT. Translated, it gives CASSERMEAGELFF.

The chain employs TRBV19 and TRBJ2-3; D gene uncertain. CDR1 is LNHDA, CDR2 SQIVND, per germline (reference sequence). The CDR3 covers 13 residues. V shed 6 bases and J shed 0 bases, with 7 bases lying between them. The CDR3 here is CASRSPSTDTQYF. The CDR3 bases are TGTGCCAGTAGAAGCCCTAGCACAGATACGCAGTATTTT.

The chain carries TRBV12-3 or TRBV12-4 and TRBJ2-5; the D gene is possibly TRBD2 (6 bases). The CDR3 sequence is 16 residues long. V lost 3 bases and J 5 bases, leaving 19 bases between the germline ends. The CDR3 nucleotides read TGTGCCAGCAGTTTGGAGGGGCAGAGAGTTAAGGAGACCCAGTACTTC. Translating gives CASSLEGQRVKETQYF.

The CDR3 DNA reads as TGCAGTGCTAAGACAGGGCCTGGAAACACCATATATTTT. It is translated as CSAKTGPGNTIYF. The V and J genes are TRBV20-1 and TRBJ1-3, with 7 bases aligning to TRBD1. CDR1 and CDR2 from the germline V gene are DFQATT and SNEGSKA (reference sequence). V shed 4 bases and J 2 bases; nucleotides not matched to a gene: 2. The length of the CDR3 is 13 residues.

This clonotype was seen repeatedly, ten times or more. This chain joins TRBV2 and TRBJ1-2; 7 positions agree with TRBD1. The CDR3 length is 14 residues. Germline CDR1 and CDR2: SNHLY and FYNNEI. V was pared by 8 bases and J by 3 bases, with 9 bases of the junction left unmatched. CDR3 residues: CASRKTGRDYGYTF. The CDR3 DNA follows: TGTGCCAGCCGAAAGACAGGGCGAGACTATGGCTACACCTTC.

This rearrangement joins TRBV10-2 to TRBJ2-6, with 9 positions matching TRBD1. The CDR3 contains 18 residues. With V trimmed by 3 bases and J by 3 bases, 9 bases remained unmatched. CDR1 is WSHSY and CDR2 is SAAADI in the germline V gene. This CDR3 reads CASSDSGTGYRGANVLTF. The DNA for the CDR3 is TGCGCCAGCAGTGACTCGGGGACAGGGTATCGTGGGGCCAACGTCCTGACTTTC.

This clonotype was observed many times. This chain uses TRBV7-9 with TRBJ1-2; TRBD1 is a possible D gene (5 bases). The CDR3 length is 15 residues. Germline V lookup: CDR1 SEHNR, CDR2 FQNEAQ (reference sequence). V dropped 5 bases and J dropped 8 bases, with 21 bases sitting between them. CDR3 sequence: CASSPRTGGNRGYTF. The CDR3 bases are TGTGCCAGCAGCCCCCGGACGGGGGGTAATAGGGGCTACACCTTC.

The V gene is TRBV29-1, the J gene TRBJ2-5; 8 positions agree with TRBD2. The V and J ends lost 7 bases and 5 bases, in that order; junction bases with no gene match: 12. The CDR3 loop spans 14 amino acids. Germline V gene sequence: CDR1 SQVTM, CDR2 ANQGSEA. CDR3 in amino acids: CSGTPGLVLETQYF. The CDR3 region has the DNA TGCAGCGGGACACCGGGACTAGTCCTGGAGACCCAGTACTTC.

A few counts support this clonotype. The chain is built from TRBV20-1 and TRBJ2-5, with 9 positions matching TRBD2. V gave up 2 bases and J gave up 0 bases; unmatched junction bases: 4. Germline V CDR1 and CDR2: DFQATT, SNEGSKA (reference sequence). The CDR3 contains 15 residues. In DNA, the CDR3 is TGCAGTGCTAGATCAACTAGCGGGTACCAAGAGACCCAGTACTTC. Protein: CSARSTSGYQETQYF.

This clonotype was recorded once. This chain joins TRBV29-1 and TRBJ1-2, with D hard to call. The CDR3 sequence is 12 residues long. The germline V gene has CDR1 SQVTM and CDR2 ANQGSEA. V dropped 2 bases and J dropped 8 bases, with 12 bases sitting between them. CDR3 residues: CSVEWLAGGYTF. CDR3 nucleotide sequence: TGCAGCGTTGAATGGCTAGCCGGGGGCTACACCTTC.

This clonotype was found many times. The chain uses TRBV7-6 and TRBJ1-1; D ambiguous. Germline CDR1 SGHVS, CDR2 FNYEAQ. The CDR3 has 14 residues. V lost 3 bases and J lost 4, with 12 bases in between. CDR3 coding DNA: TGTGCCAGCAGCTTTTCAGAAACGGGCACTGAAGCTTTCTTT. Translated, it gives CASSFSETGTEAFF.

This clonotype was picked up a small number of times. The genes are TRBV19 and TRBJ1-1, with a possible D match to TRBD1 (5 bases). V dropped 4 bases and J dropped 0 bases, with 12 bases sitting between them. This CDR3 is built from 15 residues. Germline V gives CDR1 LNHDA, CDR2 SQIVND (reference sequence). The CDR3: CASSRYRPMNTEAFF. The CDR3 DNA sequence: TGTGCCAGTAGTAGGTACAGGCCAATGAACACTGAAGCTTTCTTT.

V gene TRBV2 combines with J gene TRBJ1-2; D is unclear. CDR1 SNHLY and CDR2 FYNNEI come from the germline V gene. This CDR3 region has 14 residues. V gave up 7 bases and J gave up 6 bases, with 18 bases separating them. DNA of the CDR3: TGTGCCAGCATTCGAACGGACGGACGTAATGGCTACACCTTC. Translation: CASIRTDGRNGYTF.

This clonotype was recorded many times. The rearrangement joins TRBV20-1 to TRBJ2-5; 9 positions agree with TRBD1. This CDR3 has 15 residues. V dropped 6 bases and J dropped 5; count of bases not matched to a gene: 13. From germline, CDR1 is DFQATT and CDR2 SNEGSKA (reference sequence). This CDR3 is CSANDRDRAGETQYF. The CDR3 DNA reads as TGCAGTGCCAATGACCGGGACAGGGCGGGGGAGACCCAGTACTTC.

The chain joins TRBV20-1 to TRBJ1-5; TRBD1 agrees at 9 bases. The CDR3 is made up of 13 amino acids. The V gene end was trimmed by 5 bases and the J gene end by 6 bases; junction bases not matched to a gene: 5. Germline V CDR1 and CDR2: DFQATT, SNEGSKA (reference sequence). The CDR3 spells CSAGTGLSQPQHF. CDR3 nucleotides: TGCAGTGCTGGGACAGGGCTATCTCAGCCCCAGCATTTT.

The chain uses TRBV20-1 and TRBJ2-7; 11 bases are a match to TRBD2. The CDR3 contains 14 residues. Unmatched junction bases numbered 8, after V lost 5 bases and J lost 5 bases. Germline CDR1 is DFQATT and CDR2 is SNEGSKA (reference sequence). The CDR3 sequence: CSAELAGVLNEQYF. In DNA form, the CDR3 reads TGCAGTGCTGAACTAGCGGGGGTACTCAACGAGCAGTACTTC.